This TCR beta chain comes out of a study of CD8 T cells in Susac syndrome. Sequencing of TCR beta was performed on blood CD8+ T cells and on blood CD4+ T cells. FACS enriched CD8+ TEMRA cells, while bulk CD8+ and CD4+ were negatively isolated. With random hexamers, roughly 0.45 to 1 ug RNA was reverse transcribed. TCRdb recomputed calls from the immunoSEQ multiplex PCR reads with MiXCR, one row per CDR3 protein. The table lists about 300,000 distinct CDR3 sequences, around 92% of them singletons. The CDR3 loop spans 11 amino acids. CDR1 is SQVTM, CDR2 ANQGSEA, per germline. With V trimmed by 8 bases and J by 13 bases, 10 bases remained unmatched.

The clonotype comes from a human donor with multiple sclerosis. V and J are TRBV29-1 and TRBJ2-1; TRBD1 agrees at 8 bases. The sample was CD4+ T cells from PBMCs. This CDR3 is CSSRTGGLQFF. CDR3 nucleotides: TGCAGCTCCCGCACAGGGGGACTTCAGTTCTTC.